This T cell receptor beta chain came from a study of cytomegalovirus exposure and HLA in healthy donors. The germline gives CDR1 SQVTM, CDR2 ANQGSEA. Trimming took off 3 bases at V and 2 bases at J, with 9 bases between the two ends. The CDR3 loop spans 13 amino acids. PCR was performed using 60 Vbeta and 13 Jbeta primers. Libraries were prepared by immunoSEQ multiplex PCR; TCRdb keeps only in-frame clonotypes and omits some of them. The sample has 95,000 to 150,000 clones; around 84% are singletons. This sequence was found in a woman aged 40 to 50 in good health and CMV-seronegative. The chain carries TRBV29-1 and TRBJ2-3; D perhaps matches TRBD1 (5 bases). Sequencing was done on a sample of PBMCs. The DNA for the CDR3 is TGCAGCGTTGACCAGGGAAACACAGATACGCAGTATTTT. It translates to CSVDQGNTDTQYF.